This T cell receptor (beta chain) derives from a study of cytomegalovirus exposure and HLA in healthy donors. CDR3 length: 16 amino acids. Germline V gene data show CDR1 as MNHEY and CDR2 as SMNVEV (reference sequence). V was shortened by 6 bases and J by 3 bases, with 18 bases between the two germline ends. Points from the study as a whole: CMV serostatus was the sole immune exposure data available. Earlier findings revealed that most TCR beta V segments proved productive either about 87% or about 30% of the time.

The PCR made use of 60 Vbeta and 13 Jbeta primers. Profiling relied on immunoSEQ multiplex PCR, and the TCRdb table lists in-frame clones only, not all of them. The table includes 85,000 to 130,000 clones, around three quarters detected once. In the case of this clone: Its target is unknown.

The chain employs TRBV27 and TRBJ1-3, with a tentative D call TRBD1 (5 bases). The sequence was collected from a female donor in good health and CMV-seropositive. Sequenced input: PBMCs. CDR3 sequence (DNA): TGTGCCAGCAGCTCCTGGGGCGGGGGTAATGGAAACACCATATATTTT. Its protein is CASSSWGGGNGNTIYF.